Sequencing of this T cell receptor (beta chain) was carried out in a study of PD-L1 blockade in urothelial cancer. Stated time point: pretreatment peripheral blood. Some clones are missing from TCRdb's copy, which holds only in-frame ones; the method was immunoSEQ multiplex PCR. There are 130,000 or so clones in the sample; approximately 84% occur only once, and 2.5% to 4% lies in the top ten. Germline CDR1 and CDR2: SGDLS and YYNGEE. The CDR3 is 13 residues long. Trimming removed 2 bases at V and 5 bases at J, with 10 bases between. This clone was counted only a few times. Sequences were derived from PBMCs, sampled around atezolizumab (anti-PD-L1) treatment. This sequence was found in a man aged 50 to 60 with urothelial cancer. The rearrangement joins TRBV9 to TRBJ1-2; no reliable D call. The CDR3 DNA reads TGTGCCAGCAGCGTGGACTTTAGTTATGGCTACACCTTC. It specifies CASSVDFSYGYTF.